This T cell receptor (beta chain) was observed in a study of cytomegalovirus exposure and HLA in healthy donors. Regarding the study as a whole: Highly shared variants forming one cluster were likely a sequencing artifact. A link between a missense DCLRE1C variant and TCR beta V- and J-gene trimming emerged from a later analysis.

About this clone: The target antigen is unknown.

PCR used 60 Vbeta primers and 13 Jbeta primers. TCRdb keeps only in-frame clones here, not all; method: immunoSEQ multiplex PCR. The sample has some 140,000 clones, around four fifths seen once; the top ten hold over 1.5%. The CDR3 totals 15 residues. Per germline, CDR1 KGHSH and CDR2 LQKENI. The ends lost 3 bases at V and 5 bases at J; junction bases unmatched: 9. The receptor comes from a man between 40 and 49 years old in good health and CMV-seronegative. The chain has TRBV18 and TRBJ2-7; 8 bases are shared with TRBD2. The sequencing sample was made of PBMCs. CDR3 in DNA: TGTGCCAGCTCACCGGCGAGCGGGAGTTCAAACGAGCAGTACTTC. Translated, it gives CASSPASGSSNEQYF.